These 10 T cell receptor beta chains came from one sample sequenced in a study of T cell repertoires in cytomegalovirus infection. No antigen is known for these receptors. TCRdb processed the reads anew with MiXCR; each CDR3 protein has one entry. Among about 900,000 distinct CDR3 sequences, approximately 30% were seen once, and the ten largest hold around 15%. The sequencing used cultured CD8+ T cells from PBMCs, collected from culture after CMV antigen stimulation. The receptor source for this set is a human donor in good health (CMV status not recorded). Some clones in this sample may be carry-over from other donors' samples.

A few counts support this clonotype. This chain links TRBV14 with TRBJ2-2; D might be TRBD1 or TRBD2, each matching 5 bases. From germline, CDR1 is SGHDN and CDR2 FVKESK. The CDR3 totals 15 residues. The V end was cut by 6 bases, the J end by 5 bases, with 16 bases between. The CDR3, as DNA: TGTGCCAGCAGGAAACGGGGCGACCGGACCGGGGAGCTGTTTTTT. Protein product: CASRKRGDRTGELFF.

Comments on this clonotype: Germline is not matched at one junction end, which may reflect a read error. This chain links TRBV7-9 with TRBJ2-1; the D is unclear. The CDR3 is made up of 19 amino acids. Germline V gene data show CDR1 as SEHNR and CDR2 as FQNEAQ (reference sequence). The CDR3: CVSSSLKGPGRSFGNEQFF. The CDR3 DNA sequence: TGTGTCAGCAGCTCCCTAAAAGGCCCTGGACGGAGTTTCGGGAATGAGCAGTTCTTC.

This clonotype was found a few times. This chain joins TRBV6-1 and TRBJ2-7; tentatively, D is TRBD1 or TRBD2 (6 bases each). Trimming pared 2 bases from V and 6 bases from J, leaving 20 bases between. CDR3 length: 16 residues. The germline V gene encodes CDR1 MNHNS and CDR2 SASEGT. In DNA, the CDR3 is TGTGCCAGCAGTGAACGCAGGGGCCCTCGGCGGGGCGAGCAGTACTTC. This encodes CASSERRGPRRGEQYF.

This chain connects TRBV20-1 to TRBJ1-1; D is possibly TRBD1 (6 bases). Trimming took 6 bases from V and 1 from J, leaving 12 bases between them. This CDR3 contains 13 residues. The germline V gene encodes CDR1 DFQATT and CDR2 SNEGSKA (reference sequence). The CDR3 DNA reads as TGCAGTGCCCGGACAGCCGCGAACACTGAAGCTTTCTTT. It is translated as CSARTAANTEAFF.

The rearrangement joins TRBV12-5 to TRBJ1-2, with a weak D call TRBD1 (5 bases). Per germline, CDR1 LGHNT and CDR2 FRNRAP. The CDR3 totals 13 residues. V lost 3 bases and J 8 bases, leaving 13 bases between the germline ends. Written as DNA, the CDR3 is TGTGCTAGTGGTTTTACGGGGCCCCTGGGCTACACCTTC. Amino acids: CASGFTGPLGYTF.

This clonotype appeared a few times. The chain combines TRBV27 with TRBJ2-5; D is tentatively TRBD1 or TRBD2 (5 bases each). With 6 bases removed from V and 5 bases from J, the gap between germline ends came to 16 bases. This CDR3 is built from 14 residues. The germline gives CDR1 MNHEY, CDR2 SMNVEV (reference sequence). The CDR3 sequence is CASSPRQRGETQYF. In DNA form, the CDR3 reads TGTGCCAGCAGCCCCCGACAGAGGGGCGAGACCCAGTACTTC.

The chain employs TRBV25-1 and TRBJ1-1, with D maybe TRBD1 (5 bases). Between the trimmed V and J ends, which lost 3 bases and 4 bases, there was a span of 12 bases. Germline CDR1 MGHDK, CDR2 SYGVNS. The CDR3 runs to 14 residues. CDR3 sequence: CASSDRVTGTEAFF. CDR3 DNA sequence: TGTGCCAGCAGTGACAGGGTTACGGGCACTGAAGCTTTCTTT.

This clonotype was counted only a few times. The V and J genes are TRBV6-5 and TRBJ2-5; 8 bases map to TRBD2. The CDR3 contains 17 residues. From germline, CDR1 is MNHEY and CDR2 SVGAGI. The V gene end was trimmed by 0 bases and the J gene end by 4 bases; junction bases not matched to a gene: 10. The DNA for the CDR3 is TGTGCCAGCAGTTACTCGAAACTAGCGGCCCCAGGAGAGACCCAGTACTTC. This codes for CASSYSKLAAPGETQYF.

V usage is TRBV19 and J usage is TRBJ1-2; maybe TRBD1 (5 bases). Trimming shortened V by 4 bases and J by 7 bases, and 13 bases separated the two germline ends. Germline CDR1 and CDR2: LNHDA and SQIVND (reference sequence). The CDR3 runs 13 residues. CDR3 amino acids: CASSSQGRSGYTF. The CDR3 nucleotides are TGTGCCAGTAGTAGCCAGGGCCGTAGTGGCTACACCTTC.

This clonotype was detected many times. The chain employs TRBV7-2 and TRBJ1-6; D uncertain. V lost 1 base, J lost 9 bases, and 4 bases lay in between. Germline assignment: CDR1 SGHTA and CDR2 FQGNSA. The CDR3 loop spans 12 amino acids. As DNA, the CDR3 is TGTGCCAGCAGCTTAGTCTCTTCACCCCTCCACTTT. Its translation: CASSLVSSPLHF.